These T cell receptor beta chains were read from a single sample in a study of blood T cells in healthy people across ages. TCRdb called the 5' RACE reads again in MiXCR, with one record for every CDR3 protein. The sample has about 970,000 distinct CDR3 sequences; roughly half are singletons. Material: blood. Receptors were obtained from a woman aged 55-70 years in good health. Both conserved end residues are part of each CDR3. The D gene is left open where the match is weak. The size of a clone is reported for some rows only, either as once, few or many, or as a class for expanded clones.

size: few; D: .; V: TRBV27; J: TRBJ2-7; CDR3: CASSLGQITNYEQYF; DNA: TGTGCCAGCAGTTTGGGCCAGATAACAAACTACGAGCAGTACTTC
size: few; D: .; V: TRBV20-1; J: TRBJ2-1; CDR3: CSGGISGSPRDEQFF; DNA: TGCAGTGGGGGTATCTCAGGGTCCCCTCGAGATGAGCAGTTCTTC
size: .; D: .; V: TRBV4-1; J: TRBJ1-5; CDR3: CASSPWSRSQPQHF; DNA: TGCGCCAGCAGCCCATGGTCCAGGAGTCAGCCCCAGCATTTT
size: .; D: TRBD1; V: TRBV7-2; J: TRBJ2-1; CDR3: CASSSGGRTGGFNEQFF; DNA: TGTGCCAGCAGCTCTGGAGGAAGGACAGGGGGTTTTAATGAGCAGTTCTTC
size: few; D: .; V: TRBV7-9; J: TRBJ2-3; CDR3: CASSSPPPLAGEEDTQYF; DNA: TGTGCCAGCAGTTCGCCCCCGCCTCTAGCCGGAGAGGAGGATACGCAGTATTTT
size: .; D: .; V: TRBV14; J: TRBJ2-1; CDR3: CASSPMRERYNEQFF; DNA: TGTGCCAGCAGCCCTATGAGGGAGCGTTATAATGAGCAGTTCTTC
size: few; D: .; V: TRBV29-1; J: TRBJ2-7; CDR3: CSVERQEKPYEQYF; DNA: TGCAGCGTTGAGCGACAGGAAAAACCCTACGAGCAGTACTTC
size: .; D: TRBD2; V: TRBV6-5; J: TRBJ2-7; CDR3: CASSQLGLPAGVFSYEQYF; DNA: TGTGCCAGCAGTCAACTCGGCCTCCCCGCGGGGGTCTTCTCCTACGAGCAGTACTTC
size: .; D: TRBD2; V: TRBV7-9; J: TRBJ2-2; CDR3: CASSIGLDLTGELFF; DNA: TGTGCCAGCAGCATAGGACTAGACCTAACCGGGGAGCTGTTTTTT
size: .; D: .; V: TRBV7-9; J: TRBJ2-7; CDR3: CASRPGASYEQYF; DNA: TGTGCCAGCAGGCCCGGGGCTTCCTACGAGCAGTACTTC
size: .; D: .; V: TRBV28; J: TRBJ2-1; CDR3: CASRRDSLGEQFF; DNA: TGTGCCAGCAGGAGGGATTCTCTTGGGGAGCAGTTCTTC
size: .; D: TRBD1; V: TRBV28; J: TRBJ2-7; CDR3: CASSWYTGAAYEQYF; DNA: TGTGCCAGCAGTTGGTACACAGGGGCGGCCTACGAGCAGTACTTC
size: .; D: .; V: TRBV7-8; J: TRBJ2-3; CDR3: CASSLELATVTDTQYF; DNA: TGTGCCAGCAGCTTAGAACTAGCAACGGTCACAGATACGCAGTATTTT
size: .; D: TRBD2; V: TRBV20-1; J: TRBJ2-1; CDR3: CSASLRTSGKDEQFF; DNA: TGCAGTGCTAGTCTTAGGACTAGCGGGAAAGATGAGCAGTTCTTC
size: .; D: .; V: TRBV20-1; J: TRBJ2-3; CDR3: CSARTWANTDTQYF; DNA: TGCAGTGCCCGTACTTGGGCGAACACAGATACGCAGTATTTT
size: .; D: TRBD2; V: TRBV20-1; J: TRBJ2-7; CDR3: CSARISGSEREQYF; DNA: TGCAGTGCTAGAATTAGCGGGAGTGAGCGCGAGCAGTACTTC
size: few; D: TRBD1; V: TRBV7-9; J: TRBJ1-6; CDR3: CASSPTGVNNSPLHF; DNA: TGTGCCAGCAGCCCAACAGGGGTAAATAATTCACCCCTCCACTTT
size: .; D: .; V: TRBV20-1; J: TRBJ2-3; CDR3: CSAGEAGWGDTQYF; DNA: TGCAGTGCTGGAGAGGCGGGCTGGGGAGATACGCAGTATTTT
size: .; D: .; V: TRBV11-1; J: TRBJ2-3; CDR3: CASSRGVVDTQYF; DNA: TGTGCCAGCAGCAGGGGCGTCGTAGATACGCAGTATTTT
size: .; D: TRBD1; V: TRBV12-3/TRBV12-4; J: TRBJ1-4; CDR3: CASSYRGTNEKLFF; DNA: TGTGCCAGCAGCTACAGGGGAACTAATGAAAAACTGTTTTTT
size: .; D: TRBD1; V: TRBV9; J: TRBJ1-4; CDR3: CASSVDDRGVREKLFF; DNA: TGTGCCAGCAGCGTAGACGACAGGGGTGTTCGCGAAAAACTGTTTTTT
size: few; D: .; V: TRBV20-1; J: TRBJ2-5; CDR3: CSARDDGGGHQETQYF; DNA: TGCAGTGCTAGAGATGACGGAGGTGGTCATCAAGAGACCCAGTACTTC
size: .; D: .; V: TRBV7-2; J: TRBJ2-2; CDR3: CASSFGLLGELFF; DNA: TGTGCCAGCAGCTTTGGACTACTCGGGGAGCTGTTTTTT
size: few; D: .; V: TRBV2; J: TRBJ2-1; CDR3: CASSEGSSYNEQFF; DNA: TGTGCCAGCAGTGAGGGGAGCTCCTACAATGAGCAGTTCTTC
size: .; D: TRBD1; V: TRBV2; J: TRBJ2-7; CDR3: CASVRGTGANEQYF; DNA: TGTGCCAGCGTAAGGGGGACAGGGGCCAACGAGCAGTACTTC
size: .; D: .; V: TRBV4-1; J: TRBJ2-1; CDR3: CASSHQQSNEQFF; DNA: TGCGCCAGCAGCCATCAACAGTCCAATGAGCAGTTCTTC
size: few; D: .; V: TRBV9; J: TRBJ2-7; CDR3: CARTYEQYF; DNA: TGTGCCAGAACCTACGAGCAGTACTTC
size: .; D: TRBD1; V: TRBV24-1; J: TRBJ2-2; CDR3: CATSGLLQGSGELFF; DNA: TGTGCCACCAGTGGCCTCCTACAGGGGTCCGGGGAGCTGTTTTTT
size: few; D: .; V: TRBV27; J: TRBJ2-7; CDR3: CASSLSVGTRNYEQYF; DNA: TGTGCCAGCAGTTTATCAGTGGGGACTCGGAACTACGAGCAGTACTTC
size: .; D: .; V: TRBV12-3/TRBV12-4; J: TRBJ2-4; CDR3: CASSSLGNIQYF; DNA: TGTGCCAGCAGTTCCCTAGGAAACATTCAGTACTTC
size: .; D: .; V: TRBV29-1; J: TRBJ1-1; CDR3: CSVEDLLGKAFF; DNA: TGCAGCGTTGAAGATCTCCTTGGGAAAGCTTTCTTT
size: .; D: .; V: TRBV6-5; J: TRBJ2-1; CDR3: CASSRRTLDNEQFF; DNA: TGTGCCAGCAGCCGGAGGACACTCGACAATGAGCAGTTCTTC
size: .; D: .; V: TRBV27; J: TRBJ2-7; CDR3: CASSLGAPTHEQYF; DNA: TGTGCCAGCAGTTTGGGAGCTCCGACCCACGAGCAGTACTTC